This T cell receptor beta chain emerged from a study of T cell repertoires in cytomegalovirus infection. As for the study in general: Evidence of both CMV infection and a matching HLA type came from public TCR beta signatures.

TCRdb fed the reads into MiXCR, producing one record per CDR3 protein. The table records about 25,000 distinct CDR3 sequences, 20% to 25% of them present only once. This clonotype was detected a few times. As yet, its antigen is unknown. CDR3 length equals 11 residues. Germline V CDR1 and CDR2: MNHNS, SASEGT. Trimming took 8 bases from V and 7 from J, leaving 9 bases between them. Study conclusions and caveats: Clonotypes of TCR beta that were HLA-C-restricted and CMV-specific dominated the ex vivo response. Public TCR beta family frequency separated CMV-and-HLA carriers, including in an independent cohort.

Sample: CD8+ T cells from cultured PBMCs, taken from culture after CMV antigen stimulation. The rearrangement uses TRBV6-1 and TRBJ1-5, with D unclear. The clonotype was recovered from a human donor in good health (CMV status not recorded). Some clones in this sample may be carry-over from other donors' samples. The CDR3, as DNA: TGTGCCAGCGGGGTTGACCAGCCCCAGCATTTT. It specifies CASGVDQPQHF.